A selection of T cell receptor beta chains follows, all from one sample in a study of OX40 agonist ivuxolimab in advanced cancers. Profiling relied on immunoSEQ multiplex PCR, and the TCRdb table lists in-frame clones only, not all of them. The sample lists nearly 80,000 clones; approximately 84% were seen once. Sequenced material: CD4+ or CD8+ T cells sorted from blood, taken in a trial of the OX40 agonist ivuxolimab. The origin of the receptors is an adult with an advanced solid tumor such as melanoma, head and neck, liver or kidney cancer. Both conserved end residues are part of each CDR3. Fields, in order: V gene, D gene, clone size, J gene, CDR3 DNA, CDR3 protein. A D gene is named only where the DNA matches it firmly. Size values are once, few and many counts, or a class for expanded clones, and some rows have none.

>TRBV19|TRBD2|.|TRBJ2-7
TGTGCCAGTAGTGCACTAGCGGGAACCTACGAGCAGTACTTC
CASSALAGTYEQYF
>TRBV11-3|TRBD2|.|TRBJ2-5
TGTGCCAGCAGCCCCGGGACTAGCGGGGGGAGAGAGACCCAGTACTTC
CASSPGTSGGRETQYF
>TRBV9|.|.|TRBJ1-6
TGTGCCAGCAGCGTAGGAGGGATGAATTCACCCCTCCACTTT
CASSVGGMNSPLHF
>TRBV16|.|.|TRBJ1-6
TGTGCCAGCAGCGGGGAGACAGGCTATAATTCACCCCTCCACTTT
CASSGETGYNSPLHF
>TRBV9|.|.|TRBJ2-7
TGTGCCAGCAGCGTAGCAGCAGGGGCGACTACCTACGAGCAGTACTTC
CASSVAAGATTYEQYF
>TRBV4-3|TRBD2|.|TRBJ2-2
TGCGCCAGCAGCCGCTCGACTAGCGGGGGTAGCACCGGGGAGCTGTTTTTT
CASSRSTSGGSTGELFF
>TRBV4-2|TRBD2|.|TRBJ2-7
TGTGCCAGCAGCCAAGATCGGCGGGAGGGCCGGGTTGCCTACGAGCAGTACTTC
CASSQDRREGRVAYEQYF
>TRBV4-1|.|.|TRBJ2-5
TGCGCCAGCAGCCAAGACGGGTGGGTCCAGGGGACGACCAAGACCCAGTACTTC
CASSQDGWVQGTTKTQYF
>TRBV5-1|TRBD2|.|TRBJ2-2
TGCGCCAGCAGCTTGGCCCCGGGACTAGCGGGGGGGTTGAGCACCGGGGAGCTGTTTTTT
CASSLAPGLAGGLSTGELFF
>TRBV6-4|.|.|TRBJ2-1
TGTGCCAGCAGTGAGGGGCGCACCGAGCAGTTCTTC
CASSEGRTEQFF
>TRBV7-6|.|.|TRBJ1-3
TGTGCCAGCAGCTTAGGGGGACGGAGCTCTGGAAACACCATATATTTT
CASSLGGRSSGNTIYF
>TRBV27|TRBD1|.|TRBJ2-7
TGTGCCAGCAGTTCGTCGGACAGGGGGCTTGACGAGCAGTACTTC
CASSSSDRGLDEQYF
>TRBV11-2|TRBD1|.|TRBJ1-5
TGTGCCAGCAGCTTGGTACCGGGACAGGGGCGCAATCAGCCCCAGCATTTT
CASSLVPGQGRNQPQHF
>TRBV5-8|TRBD1|.|TRBJ2-5
TGTGCCAGCAGCTTGGCGTTTGGGGGACAGGGATTCTTGGAGTCGGAGACCCAGTACTTC
CASSLAFGGQGFLESETQYF
>TRBV11-2|.|.|TRBJ1-4
TGTGCCAGCAGCTTCGGGGCAACTAATGAAAAACTGTTTTTT
CASSFGATNEKLFF
>TRBV4-2|.|.|TRBJ1-1
TGTGCCAGCAGCCTACAAGTTGGAGGTACTGAAGCTTTCTTT
CASSLQVGGTEAFF
>TRBV28|.|.|TRBJ1-6
TGTGCCAGCAGTTTATGGAGGATAAATTCACCCCTCCACTTT
CASSLWRINSPLHF
>TRBV6-6|.|.|TRBJ1-5
TGTGCCAGCAGGCTACGGGACCTCCGGCCCCAGCATTTT
CASRLRDLRPQHF
>TRBV7-7|TRBD1|.|TRBJ1-2
TGTGCCAGCAGCCAACAAACCTTAAAAGGGACAGACTATGGCTACACCTTC
CASSQQTLKGTDYGYTF
>TRBV6-5|.|.|TRBJ2-1
TGTGCCAGCAGCCCCGCCACCGGCTCCTACAATGAGCAGTTCTTC
CASSPATGSYNEQFF
>TRBV20-1|.|.|TRBJ2-7
TGCAGTGCGTCCGGCGGATACGAGCAGTACTTC
CSASGGYEQYF
>TRBV6-1|TRBD1|.|TRBJ1-1
TGTGCCAGCAGTGGGGACAGGGGAGGAACTGAAGCTTTCTTT
CASSGDRGGTEAFF
>TRBV6-5|.|few|TRBJ1-2
TGTGCCAGCAGTGGGGGGACTGAGTATGGCTACACCTTC
CASSGGTEYGYTF
>TRBV5-4|.|few|TRBJ2-4
TGTGCCAGCAGCTTGGATCAGGGCCCCCAAAACATTCAGTACTTC
CASSLDQGPQNIQYF
>TRBV2|TRBD2|.|TRBJ2-1
TGTGCCAGCAGTAACGGACTAGCGGGGGGCGGGCAGTTCTTC
CASSNGLAGGGQFF
>TRBV5-8|TRBD1|.|TRBJ1-1
TGTGCCAGCTTAAACAGGGGGCGAGACACTGAAGCTTTCTTT
CASLNRGRDTEAFF
>TRBV6-6|.|.|TRBJ1-2
TGTGCCAGCAGTTACCCGGGTGGTAATGGCTACACCTTC
CASSYPGGNGYTF
>TRBV5-8|TRBD2|.|TRBJ2-1
TGTGCCAGCAGCTTGGATGGACTAGCGGGAGGGAATGAGCAGTTCTTC
CASSLDGLAGGNEQFF
>TRBV9|.|.|TRBJ2-1
TGTGCCAGCAGCGTAGCTAAGGGCGGTGAGCAGTTCTTC
CASSVAKGGEQFF